This TCR beta chain is from a study of control samples from healthy donors and cancer patients. CDR1 and CDR2 (germline): SGHTA, FQGNSA. V trimming: 3 bases; J trimming: 2 bases; junction bases outside the gene matches: 2. This CDR3 region has 14 residues. Produced via immunoSEQ multiplex PCR; TCRdb's table is partial and in-frame only. The sample holds 350,000 to 450,000 clones, 75% to 95% seen once. The rearrangement links TRBV7-2 to TRBJ1-2; 8 bases fit TRBD1. This clonotype was sampled from a man between 40 and 49 years old with head and neck cancer. Sample: PBMCs. The CDR3 DNA is TGTGCCAGCAGCTTCAGACAGGGGAACTATGGCTACACCTTC. Translated, it gives CASSFRQGNYGYTF.